Shown below are 10 T cell receptor beta chains from a single sample sequenced in a study of OX40 agonist ivuxolimab in advanced cancers. This table comes from immunoSEQ multiplex PCR, and its TCRdb copy is limited to in-frame clones, with some not included. Of over 85,000 clones in the sample, around 94% were seen once. The starting material was CD4+ or CD8+ T cells sorted from blood, obtained in a trial of the OX40 agonist ivuxolimab. All receptors derive from an adult with an advanced solid tumor such as melanoma, head and neck, liver or kidney cancer.

V gene TRBV6-1 combines with J gene TRBJ2-7; the D gene is possibly TRBD1 (5 bases). V gave up 9 bases and J gave up 3 bases, with 15 bases separating them. Germline CDR1 reads MNHNS; CDR2 reads SASEGT. The CDR3 has 13 amino acids. The CDR3 loop is CASSGWGRYEQYV. The CDR3, as DNA: TGTGCCAGTTCAGGGTGGGGCCGCTACGAGCAGTACGTC.

This clone was found once. The chain employs TRBV6-5 and TRBJ1-1; TRBD1 matches at 10 bases. Losses at the gene ends were 5 bases for V and 5 bases for J; bases not matched to a gene: 5. This CDR3 region has 14 residues. Germline V CDR1 and CDR2: MNHEY, SVGAGI. This chain's CDR3 is CASSLGQGRTEAFF. The DNA for the CDR3 is TGTGCCAGCAGTCTGGGACAGGGGCGGACTGAAGCTTTCTTT.

The chain combines TRBV20-1 with TRBJ2-1, with TRBD2 identical over 10 bases. Losses at the gene ends were 5 bases for V and 13 bases for J; bases not matched to a gene: 5. The germline gives CDR1 DFQATT, CDR2 SNEGSKA (reference sequence). The CDR3 has 11 amino acids. As DNA, the CDR3 is TGCAGTGCTGGAAGCGGGAGGGTTCAGTTCTTC. Residues: CSAGSGRVQFF.

This clone was detected once. The rearrangement uses TRBV15 and TRBJ2-7; TRBD2 aligns across 14 bases. The CDR3 contains 17 residues. The germline CDR1 and CDR2 sequences are LNHNV and YYDKDF (reference sequence). The trim removed 1 base at V and 7 bases at J, leaving 9 bases unmatched. CDR3: CATSRGGLAGVSGEQYV. CDR3 DNA: TGTGCCACCAGCAGAGGGGGACTAGCGGGAGTATCAGGGGAGCAGTACGTC.

This clone showed up just once. This chain connects TRBV6-5 to TRBJ1-3; no clear D. This CDR3 has 14 amino acids. V lost 2 bases and J 7 bases, leaving 12 bases between the germline ends. Germline CDR1 is MNHEY and CDR2 is SVGAGI. CDR3 amino acids: CASSYIGGPNTIYF. The DNA for the CDR3 is TGTGCCAGCAGTTACATTGGCGGGCCGAACACCATATATTTT.

V and J are TRBV28 and TRBJ1-5, with TRBD1 identical over 7 bases. J lost 4 bases, V lost 5 bases, and 11 bases had no gene match. The V gene's germline CDR1 is MDHEN and CDR2 SYDVKM. The length of the CDR3 is 16 residues. The CDR3 DNA sequence: TGTGCCAGCAGTCCCACCCACGGGACAGATAATCAGCCCCAGCATTTT. Amino acid sequence: CASSPTHGTDNQPQHF.

This clone was observed a single time. The chain employs TRBV7-2 and TRBJ1-1; D ambiguous. The CDR3 sequence is 12 residues long. The V gene lost 4 bases and the J gene lost 0 bases, with 3 bases spanning the gap. Germline loops: CDR1 SGHTA, CDR2 FQGNSA. The CDR3, as DNA: TGTGCCAGCAGCTACATGAACACTGAAGCTTTCTTT. Translation gives CASSYMNTEAFF.

The rearrangement joins TRBV10-2 to TRBJ2-7; the D is unclear. The germline gives CDR1 WSHSY, CDR2 SAAADI. The ends were cut back, 3 bases at V and 3 bases at J, with 3 bases in the middle. The CDR3 is 11 amino acids. The CDR3 DNA sequence: TGCGCCAGCAGTGATTTCTACGAGCAGTACTTC. Protein product: CASSDFYEQYF.

The genes are TRBV1 and TRBJ1-5; whether TRBD1, the table's D call, matches the DNA was not checked. TRBV1 is classified as a pseudogene. The CDR3 is 18 amino acids. The CDR3 reads CTSSLQVRTGVSNQPQHF. In DNA, the CDR3 is TGCACCAGCAGCCTTCAGGTTCGGACAGGCGTTAGCAATCAGCCCCAGCATTTT.

As for this clone: A clone one base away is much larger, so this may be a read error. The identical CDR3 is also encoded by other nucleotide sequences in the sample. V is TRBV4-1 and J is TRBJ2-1; the D gene is possibly TRBD2 (5 bases). The CDR3 has 17 amino acids. V was pared by 3 bases and J by 1 base, with 16 bases between. Per germline, CDR1 MGHRA and CDR2 YSYEKL. CDR3 nucleotide sequence: TGCGCCAGCAGCCAGGTCAGATTAACTAGATCCTACAATGAGCAGTTCTTC. This translates into CASSQVRLTRSYNEQFF.